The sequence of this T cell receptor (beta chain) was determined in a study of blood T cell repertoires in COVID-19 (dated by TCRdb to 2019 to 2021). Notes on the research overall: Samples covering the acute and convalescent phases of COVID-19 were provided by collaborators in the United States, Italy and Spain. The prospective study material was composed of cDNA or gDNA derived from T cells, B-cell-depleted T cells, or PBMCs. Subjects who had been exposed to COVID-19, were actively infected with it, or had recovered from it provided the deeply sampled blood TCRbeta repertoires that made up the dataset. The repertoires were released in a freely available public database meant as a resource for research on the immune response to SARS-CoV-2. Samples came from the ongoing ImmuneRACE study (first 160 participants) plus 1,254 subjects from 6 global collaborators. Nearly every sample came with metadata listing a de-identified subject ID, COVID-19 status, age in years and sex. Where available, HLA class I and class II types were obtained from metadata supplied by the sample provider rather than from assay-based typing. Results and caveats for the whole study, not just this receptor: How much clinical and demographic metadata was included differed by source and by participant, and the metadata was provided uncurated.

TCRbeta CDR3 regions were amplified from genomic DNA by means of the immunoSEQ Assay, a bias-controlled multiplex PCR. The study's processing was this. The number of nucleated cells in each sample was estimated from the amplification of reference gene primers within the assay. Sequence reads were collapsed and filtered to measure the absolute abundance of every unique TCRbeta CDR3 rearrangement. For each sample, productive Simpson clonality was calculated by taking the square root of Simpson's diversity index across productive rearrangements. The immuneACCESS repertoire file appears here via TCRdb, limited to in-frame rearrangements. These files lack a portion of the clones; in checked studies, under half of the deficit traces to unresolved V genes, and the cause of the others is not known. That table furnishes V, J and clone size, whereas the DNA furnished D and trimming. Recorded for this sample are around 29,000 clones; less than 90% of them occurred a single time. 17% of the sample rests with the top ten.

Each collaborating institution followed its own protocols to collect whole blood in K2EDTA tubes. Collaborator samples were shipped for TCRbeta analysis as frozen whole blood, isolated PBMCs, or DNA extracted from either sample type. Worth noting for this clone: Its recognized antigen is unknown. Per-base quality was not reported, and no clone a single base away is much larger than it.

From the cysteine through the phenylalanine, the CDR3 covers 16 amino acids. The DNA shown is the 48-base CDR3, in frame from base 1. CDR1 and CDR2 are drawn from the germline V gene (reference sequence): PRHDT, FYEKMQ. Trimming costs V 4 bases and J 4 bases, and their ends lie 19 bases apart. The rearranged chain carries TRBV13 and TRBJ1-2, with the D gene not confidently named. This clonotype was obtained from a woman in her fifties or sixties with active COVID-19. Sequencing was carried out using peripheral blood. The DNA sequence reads TGTGCCAGCAGCTCCCGGACGGACTCCTTTTTCTATGGCTACACCTTC. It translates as CASSSRTDSFFYGYTF.